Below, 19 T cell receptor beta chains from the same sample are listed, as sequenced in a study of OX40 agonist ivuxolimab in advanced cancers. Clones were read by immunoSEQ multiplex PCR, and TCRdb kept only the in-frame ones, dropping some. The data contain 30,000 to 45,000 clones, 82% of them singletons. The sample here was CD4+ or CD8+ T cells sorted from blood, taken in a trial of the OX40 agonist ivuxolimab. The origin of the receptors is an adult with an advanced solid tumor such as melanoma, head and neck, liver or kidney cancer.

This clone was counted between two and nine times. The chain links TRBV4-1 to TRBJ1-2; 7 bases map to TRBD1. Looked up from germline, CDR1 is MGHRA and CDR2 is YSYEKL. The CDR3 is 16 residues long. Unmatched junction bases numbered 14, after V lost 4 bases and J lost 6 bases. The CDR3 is CASSPFSLSRGDGYTF. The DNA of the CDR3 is TGCGCCAGCAGCCCCTTCTCCCTCAGCAGGGGGGATGGCTACACCTTC.

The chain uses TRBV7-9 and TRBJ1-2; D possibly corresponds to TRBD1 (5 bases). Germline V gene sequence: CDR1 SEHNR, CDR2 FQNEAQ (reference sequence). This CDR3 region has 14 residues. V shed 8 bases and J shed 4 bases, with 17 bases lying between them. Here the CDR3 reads CASVPRRDFYGYTF. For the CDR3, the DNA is TGTGCCAGCGTCCCCCGGCGGGACTTCTATGGCTACACCTTC.

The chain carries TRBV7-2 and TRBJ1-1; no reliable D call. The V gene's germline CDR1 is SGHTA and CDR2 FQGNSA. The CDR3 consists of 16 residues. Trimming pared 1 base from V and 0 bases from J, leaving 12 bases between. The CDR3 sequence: CASSLEALRLNTEAFF. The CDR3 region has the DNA TGTGCCAGCAGCTTAGAGGCCCTCCGATTGAACACTGAAGCTTTCTTT. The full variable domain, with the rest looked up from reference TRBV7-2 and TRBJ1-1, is GAGVSQSPSNKVTEKGKDVELRCDPISGHTALYWYRQSLGQGLEFLIYFQGNSAPDKSGLPSDRFSAERTGGSVSTLTIQRTQQEDSAVYLCASSLEALRLNTEAFFGQGTRLTVV.

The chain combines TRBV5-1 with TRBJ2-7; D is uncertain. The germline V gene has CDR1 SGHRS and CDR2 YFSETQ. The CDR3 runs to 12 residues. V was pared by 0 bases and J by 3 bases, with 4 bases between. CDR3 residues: CASSLVGYEQYF. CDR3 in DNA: TGCGCCAGCAGCTTGGTCGGCTACGAGCAGTACTTC.

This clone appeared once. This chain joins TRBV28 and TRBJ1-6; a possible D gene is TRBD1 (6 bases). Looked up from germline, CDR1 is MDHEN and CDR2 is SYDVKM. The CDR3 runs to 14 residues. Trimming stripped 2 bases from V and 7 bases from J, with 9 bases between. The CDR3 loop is CASSLPQGNSPLHF. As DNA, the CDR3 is TGTGCCAGCAGTTTACCGCAGGGGAATTCACCCCTCCACTTT.

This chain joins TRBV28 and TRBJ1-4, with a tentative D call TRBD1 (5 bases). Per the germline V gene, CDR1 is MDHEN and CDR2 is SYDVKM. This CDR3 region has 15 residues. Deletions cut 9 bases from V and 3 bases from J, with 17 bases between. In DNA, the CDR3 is TGTGCCAGTTTCCCGGGGGGGTCGGCTAATGAAAAACTGTTTTTT. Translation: CASFPGGSANEKLFF. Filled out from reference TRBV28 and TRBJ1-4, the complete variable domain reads DVKVTQSSRYLVKRTGEKVFLECVQDMDHENMFWYRQDPGLGLRLIYFSYDVKMKEKGDIPEGYSVSREKKERFSLILESASTNQTSMYLCASFPGGSANEKLFFGSGTQLSVL.

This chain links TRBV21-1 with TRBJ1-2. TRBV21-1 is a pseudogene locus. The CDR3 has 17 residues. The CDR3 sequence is CASSKGGRGKLFYGYTF. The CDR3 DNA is TGTGCCAGCAGCAAAGGGGGGCGGGGAAAACTATTCTATGGCTACACCTTC.

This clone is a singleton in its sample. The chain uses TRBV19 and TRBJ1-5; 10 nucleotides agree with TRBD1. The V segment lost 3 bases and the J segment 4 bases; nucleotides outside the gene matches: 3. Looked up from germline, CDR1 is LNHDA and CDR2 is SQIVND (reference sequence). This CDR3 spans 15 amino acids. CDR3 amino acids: CASSMGQGRNQPQHF. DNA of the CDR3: TGTGCCAGTAGTATGGGACAGGGGCGAAATCAGCCCCAGCATTTT.

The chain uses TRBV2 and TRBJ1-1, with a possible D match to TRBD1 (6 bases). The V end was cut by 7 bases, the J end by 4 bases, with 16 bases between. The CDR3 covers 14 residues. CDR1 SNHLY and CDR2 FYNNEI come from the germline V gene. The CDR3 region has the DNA TGTGCCAGCACGGATCAGGGGCGGAGCACTGAAGCTTTCTTT. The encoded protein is CASTDQGRSTEAFF.

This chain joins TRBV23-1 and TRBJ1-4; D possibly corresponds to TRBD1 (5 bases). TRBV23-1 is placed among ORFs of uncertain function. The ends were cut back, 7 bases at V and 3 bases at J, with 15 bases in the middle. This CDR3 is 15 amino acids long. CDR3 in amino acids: CASIAPGTANEKLFF. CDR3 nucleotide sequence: TGCGCCAGCATCGCTCCCGGGACGGCTAATGAAAAACTGTTTTTT.

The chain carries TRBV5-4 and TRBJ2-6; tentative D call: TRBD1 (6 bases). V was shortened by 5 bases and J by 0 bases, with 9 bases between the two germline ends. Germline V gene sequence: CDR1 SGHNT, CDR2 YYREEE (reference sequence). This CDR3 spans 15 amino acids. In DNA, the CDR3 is TGTGCCAGCAGTACAGGGTACTCTGGGGCCAACGTCCTGACTTTC. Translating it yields CASSTGYSGANVLTF. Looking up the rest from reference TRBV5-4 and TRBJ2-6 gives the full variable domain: ETGVTQSPTHLIKTRGQQVTLRCSSQSGHNTVSWYQQALGQGPQFIFQYYREEENGRGNFPPRFSGLQFPNYSSELNVNALELDDSALYLCASSTGYSGANVLTFGAGSRLTVL.

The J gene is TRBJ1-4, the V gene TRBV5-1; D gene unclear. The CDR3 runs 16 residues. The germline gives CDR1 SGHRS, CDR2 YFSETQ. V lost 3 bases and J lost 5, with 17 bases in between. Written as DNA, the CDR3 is TGCGCCAGCAGCTCTGGACCCATCCTCGAGAATGAAAAACTGTTTTTT. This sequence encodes CASSSGPILENEKLFF.

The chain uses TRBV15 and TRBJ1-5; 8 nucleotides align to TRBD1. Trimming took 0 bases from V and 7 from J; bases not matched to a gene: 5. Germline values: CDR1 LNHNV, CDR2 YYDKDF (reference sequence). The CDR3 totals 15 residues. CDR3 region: CATSRDKTGEQPQHF. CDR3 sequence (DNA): TGTGCCACCAGCAGAGATAAGACAGGGGAACAGCCCCAGCATTTT.

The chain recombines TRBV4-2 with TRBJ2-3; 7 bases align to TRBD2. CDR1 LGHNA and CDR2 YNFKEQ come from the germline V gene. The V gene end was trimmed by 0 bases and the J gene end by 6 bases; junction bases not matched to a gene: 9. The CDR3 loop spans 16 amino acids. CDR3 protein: CASSQDLTGGRDTQYF. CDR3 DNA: TGTGCCAGCAGCCAAGATCTGACGGGAGGACGGGATACGCAGTATTTT.

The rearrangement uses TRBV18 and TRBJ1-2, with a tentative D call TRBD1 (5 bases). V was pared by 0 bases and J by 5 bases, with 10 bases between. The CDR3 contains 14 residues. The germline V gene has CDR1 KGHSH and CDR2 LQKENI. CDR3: CASSPPSQGYGYTF. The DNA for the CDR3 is TGTGCCAGCTCACCACCGTCCCAGGGTTATGGCTACACCTTC. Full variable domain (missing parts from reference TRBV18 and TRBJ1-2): NAGVMQNPRHLVRRRGQEARLRCSPMKGHSHVYWYRQLPEEGLKFMVYLQKENIIDESGMPKERFSAEFPKEGPSILRIQQVVRGDSAAYFCASSPPSQGYGYTFGSGTRLTVV.

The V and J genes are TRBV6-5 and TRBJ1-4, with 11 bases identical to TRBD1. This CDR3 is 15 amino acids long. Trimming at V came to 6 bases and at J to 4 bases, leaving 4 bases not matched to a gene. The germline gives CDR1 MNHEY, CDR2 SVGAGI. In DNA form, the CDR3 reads TGTGCCAGCAGAGGACAGGGGGCGTTTAATGAAAAACTGTTTTTT. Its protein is CASRGQGAFNEKLFF.

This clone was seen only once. The CDR3 protein is CASSTTGGSGEQYF. For the CDR3, the DNA is TGTGCCAGCAGTACCACGGGAGGATCAGGCGAGCAGTACTTC. The chain has TRBV6-5 and TRBJ2-7; 7 bases are a match to TRBD2. From germline, CDR1 is MNHEY and CDR2 SVGAGI. The CDR3 length is 14 residues. With 5 bases clipped from V and 6 bases from J, the junction kept 10 bases outside the gene matches.

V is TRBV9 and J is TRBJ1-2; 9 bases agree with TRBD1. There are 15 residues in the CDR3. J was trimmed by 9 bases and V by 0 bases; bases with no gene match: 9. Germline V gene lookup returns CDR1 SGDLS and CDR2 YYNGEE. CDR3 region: CASSVEWTGEYSYTF. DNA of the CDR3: TGTGCCAGCAGCGTAGAATGGACAGGGGAGTATAGCTACACCTTC. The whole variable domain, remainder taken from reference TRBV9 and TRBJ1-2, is DSGVTQTPKHLITATGQRVTLRCSPRSGDLSVYWYQQSLDQGLQFLIQYYNGEERAKGNILERFSAQQFPDLHSELNLSSLELGDSALYFCASSVEWTGEYSYTFGSGTRLTVV.

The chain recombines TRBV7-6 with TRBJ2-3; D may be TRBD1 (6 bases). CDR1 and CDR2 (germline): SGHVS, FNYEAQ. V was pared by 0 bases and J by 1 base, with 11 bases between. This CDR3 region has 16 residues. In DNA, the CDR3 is TGTGCCAGCAGCTTAGCGGGGGCGTACGGCACAGATACGCAGTATTTT. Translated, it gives CASSLAGAYGTDTQYF.